These 25 T cell receptor beta chains were all obtained from the same sample, sequenced in a study of blood T cell repertoires in COVID-19. Sequenced by immunoSEQ multiplex PCR; TCRdb stores in-frame clones only, minus some. The table has approximately 150,000 clones, about 80% seen once. The sequenced material came from peripheral blood. Every receptor here comes from an older man who had recovered from COVID-19.

The genes are TRBV5-5 and TRBJ2-3; 8 bases are a match to TRBD2. The CDR3 totals 15 residues. From germline, CDR1 is SGHKS and CDR2 YYEKEE (reference sequence). J was trimmed by 6 bases and V by 3 bases; bases with no gene match: 9. CDR3 in DNA: TGTGCCAGCAGCTCCCCTGAGCGGGAGACGGATACGCAGTATTTT. Residues: CASSSPERETDTQYF.

V is TRBV19 and J is TRBJ2-7; D possibly corresponds to TRBD1 (5 bases). With 5 bases removed from V and 6 bases from J, the gap between germline ends came to 11 bases. The CDR3 extends over 12 amino acids. Germline CDR1 is LNHDA and CDR2 is SQIVND (reference sequence). CDR3 nucleotides: TGTGCCAGTAGTTACCAGGGCGGCGAGCAGTACTTC. Its protein is CASSYQGGEQYF.

This chain uses TRBV2 with TRBJ2-3; 7 positions agree with TRBD2. CDR1 and CDR2 from the germline V gene are SNHLY and FYNNEI. The J segment lost 2 bases and the V segment lost 7 bases, leaving 9 bases of the junction unmatched. The CDR3 has 15 amino acids. The CDR3 DNA reads TGTGCCAGCAAGGTTCTAGCGGAGACCACAGATACGCAGTATTTT. Residues: CASKVLAETTDTQYF.

This chain joins TRBV27 and TRBJ1-2; tentatively, D is TRBD1 (5 bases). CDR1 is MNHEY and CDR2 is SMNVEV in the germline V gene (reference sequence). Between the trimmed V and J ends, which lost 2 bases and 4 bases, there was a span of 20 bases. This CDR3 contains 17 residues. The CDR3 is CASSLNHRGSLFYGYTF. CDR3 in DNA: TGTGCCAGCAGTTTAAATCATAGGGGAAGCCTATTCTATGGCTACACCTTC.

The chain links TRBV2 to TRBJ2-7, with a possible D match to TRBD2 (5 bases). Germline V gene sequence: CDR1 SNHLY, CDR2 FYNNEI. The CDR3 runs 13 residues. Trimming took off 8 bases at V and 2 bases at J, with 13 bases between the two ends. The CDR3 nucleotides read TGTGCCAGCCAAGACCAAGCGGCCTACGAGCAGTACTTC. Translated: CASQDQAAYEQYF.

This chain joins TRBV4-2 and TRBJ1-6; 7 bases match TRBD1. This CDR3 has 18 amino acids. With V trimmed by 0 bases and J by 8 bases, 13 bases remained unmatched. The germline V gene has CDR1 LGHNA and CDR2 YNFKEQ. CDR3 in DNA: TGTGCCAGCAGCCAAGATTTGTTAAGACAGGGAATTCATTCACCCCTCCACTTT. This translates into CASSQDLLRQGIHSPLHF.

The rearrangement joins TRBV7-2 to TRBJ2-7, with TRBD1 matching over 7 bases. Germline loops: CDR1 SGHTA, CDR2 FQGNSA. With V trimmed by 4 bases and J by 2 bases, 5 bases remained unmatched. The CDR3 consists of 14 residues. The CDR3 sequence: CASSYMTGTYEQYF. CDR3 nucleotide sequence: TGTGCCAGCAGCTACATGACAGGGACCTACGAGCAGTACTTC.

The chain carries TRBV2 and TRBJ1-2; D perhaps matches TRBD1 (6 bases). Per germline, CDR1 SNHLY and CDR2 FYNNEI. V was trimmed by 7 bases and J by 0 bases, leaving 18 bases between them. The CDR3 contains 16 residues. In DNA, the CDR3 is TGTGCCAGCATCCGCGGTAACAGGGCCGCTAACTATGGCTACACCTTC. Translation gives CASIRGNRAANYGYTF.

This clone has a single count. The chain links TRBV7-6 to TRBJ1-4; 8 nucleotides agree with TRBD1. CDR1 and CDR2 (germline): SGHVS, FNYEAQ. This CDR3 has 15 residues. J lost 8 bases, V lost 6 bases, and 11 bases had no gene match. The CDR3 here is CASRLSGGASEKLFF. The DNA of the CDR3 is TGTGCCAGCAGGCTATCAGGGGGCGCTTCCGAAAAACTGTTTTTT.

V is TRBV19 and J is TRBJ2-2; 12 nucleotides line up with TRBD1. This CDR3 region has 16 residues. Trimming took 6 bases from V and 8 from J; bases not matched to a gene: 10. The V gene's germline CDR1 is LNHDA and CDR2 SQIVND (reference sequence). The CDR3 sequence: CASSIRDRGLAGELFF. In DNA, the CDR3 is TGTGCCAGTAGCATCAGGGACAGGGGGCTTGCAGGGGAGCTGTTTTTT.

The chain recombines TRBV29-1 with TRBJ2-2, with 10 bases matching TRBD1. This CDR3 is built from 17 residues. Germline V lookup: CDR1 SQVTM, CDR2 ANQGSEA. The V segment lost 0 bases and the J segment 2 bases; nucleotides outside the gene matches: 6. CDR3 DNA: TGCAGCGTTGAAGACCCCGGGACAGGGGTAAACACCGGGGAGCTGTTTTTT. Translated: CSVEDPGTGVNTGELFF.

The chain uses TRBV3-1 (or the pseudogene TRBV3-2) and TRBJ2-7, with 8 bases lining up with TRBD2. The ends lost 4 bases at V and 5 bases at J; junction bases unmatched: 13. Germline V gives CDR1 LGHDT, CDR2 YNNKEL (reference sequence). The CDR3 extends over 16 amino acids. The CDR3 sequence: CASSPKQGLGIHEQYF. The CDR3 DNA sequence: TGTGCCAGCAGCCCCAAGCAGGGACTAGGAATCCACGAGCAGTACTTC.

The chain employs TRBV7-9 and TRBJ1-2; TRBD1 aligns across 7 bases. The germline V gene encodes CDR1 SEHNR and CDR2 FQNEAQ (reference sequence). With V trimmed by 5 bases and J by 2 bases, 2 bases remained unmatched. The CDR3 is 13 residues long. The DNA for the CDR3 is TGTGCCAGCAGCGCGGGACAGAACTATGGCTACACCTTC. This sequence encodes CASSAGQNYGYTF.

This chain links TRBV11-2 with TRBJ2-7; no definite D call. The CDR3 loop spans 14 amino acids. Per the germline V gene, CDR1 is SGHAT and CDR2 is FQNNGV. V lost 4 bases and J 2 bases, leaving 12 bases between the germline ends. CDR3: CASSSPRKTYEQYF. The CDR3 region has the DNA TGTGCCAGCAGCTCACCGAGGAAAACCTACGAGCAGTACTTC.

The V call is TRBV29-1, the J call TRBJ2-1; 7 bases line up with TRBD2. Germline V gene data show CDR1 as SQVTM and CDR2 as ANQGSEA. V lost 2 bases, J lost 0 bases, and 1 base stayed unmatched. CDR3 length: 14 amino acids. CDR3 in DNA: TGCAGCGTTGAACGCGGGAGCTCCTACAATGAGCAGTTCTTC. Its translation is CSVERGSSYNEQFF.

The chain employs TRBV9 and TRBJ2-5, with TRBD2 identical over 7 bases. Trimming cost V 3 bases and J 6 bases; bases outside gene matches: 11. Looked up from germline, CDR1 is SGDLS and CDR2 is YYNGEE. The CDR3 is 15 amino acids. CDR3 protein: CASSGTAGVKQTQYF. CDR3 nucleotide sequence: TGTGCCAGCAGCGGGACGGCGGGGGTTAAGCAGACCCAGTACTTC.

The chain recombines TRBV7-2 with TRBJ2-3; 7 bases map to TRBD1. Germline trimming cut 4 bases from V and 5 bases from J; bases unmatched to any gene: 9. The CDR3 spans 15 residues. CDR1 is SGHTA and CDR2 is FQGNSA in the germline V gene. The CDR3 loop reads CASSSLTGSIDTQYF. In nucleotides, the CDR3 is TGTGCCAGCAGCTCACTGACAGGGTCGATAGATACGCAGTATTTT.

V and J are TRBV9 and TRBJ2-3, with TRBD1 identical over 7 bases. The germline CDR1 and CDR2 sequences are SGDLS and YYNGEE. The CDR3 is made up of 15 amino acids. After removal of 7 bases from V and 0 bases from J, the junction contained 8 bases not matched to a gene. The CDR3 DNA is TGTGCCAGCCAAAGGCAGGGGGTTAGCACAGATACGCAGTATTTT. Protein sequence: CASQRQGVSTDTQYF. The whole variable domain, remainder taken from reference TRBV9 and TRBJ2-3, is DSGVTQTPKHLITATGQRVTLRCSPRSGDLSVYWYQQSLDQGLQFLIQYYNGEERAKGNILERFSAQQFPDLHSELNLSSLELGDSALYFCASQRQGVSTDTQYFGPGTRLTVL.

The rearrangement uses TRBV13 and TRBJ2-1, with D perhaps matching TRBD2 (6 bases). Trimming took 4 bases from V and 7 from J, leaving 14 bases between them. Germline V lookup: CDR1 PRHDT, CDR2 FYEKMQ (reference sequence). The CDR3 runs 14 residues. The CDR3 loop is CASSSGLTGNEQFF. CDR3 in DNA: TGTGCCAGCAGCTCGGGACTTACGGGTAATGAGCAGTTCTTC.

The rearrangement uses TRBV9 and TRBJ1-3, with a tentative D call TRBD1 (6 bases). V lost 0 bases, J lost 3 bases, and 13 bases lay in between. The CDR3 has 16 residues. Germline-derived CDR1 and CDR2 are SGDLS and YYNGEE. CDR3 nucleotide sequence: TGTGCCAGCAGCGTAGAGGTGGGGGCGCGTGGAAACACCATATATTTT. Translating gives CASSVEVGARGNTIYF.

The chain uses TRBV4-1 and TRBJ2-7, with D uncertain. The CDR3 length is 16 residues. Germline assignment: CDR1 MGHRA and CDR2 YSYEKL. Trimming removed 4 bases from V and 2 bases from J, with 18 bases in between. The CDR3 DNA follows: TGCGCCAGCAGCCCCTTTGCGAGCCCTGGAGCCTACGAGCAGTACTTC. Translating it yields CASSPFASPGAYEQYF.

This clone occurred once. This sequence joins TRBV7-8 and TRBJ2-1; D might be TRBD2 (5 bases). The CDR3 contains 14 residues. Trimming cost V 3 bases and J 2 bases, with 8 bases left between them. CDR1 and CDR2 from the germline V gene are SGHVS and FQNEAQ. CDR3: CASSFTSPYNEQFF. In nucleotides, the CDR3 is TGTGCCAGCAGCTTCACTAGTCCCTACAATGAGCAGTTCTTC.

The rearrangement uses TRBV5-1 and TRBJ2-7; 8 bases are shared with TRBD2. J gave up 3 bases and V 5 bases, and 7 bases lay outside the gene matches. The CDR3 length is 14 residues. CDR1 is SGHRS and CDR2 is YFSETQ in the germline V gene. The CDR3 bases are TGCGCCAGCAGTATAAGCGGGAGTATCTACGAGCAGTACTTC. As protein: CASSISGSIYEQYF.

The chain combines TRBV4-2 with TRBJ1-6; D call uncertain. V was pared by 0 bases and J by 6 bases, with 12 bases between. The CDR3 spans 16 residues. The V gene's germline CDR1 is LGHNA and CDR2 YNFKEQ. The CDR3 DNA sequence: TGTGCCAGCAGCCAAGAACCGGGGTATGGTAATTCACCCCTCCACTTT. As protein: CASSQEPGYGNSPLHF.

The CDR3 DNA follows: TGTGCCAGCAGTTACCGGGGACAGTCCTACGAGCAGTACTTC. It codes for CASSYRGQSYEQYF. The genes are TRBV6-5 and TRBJ2-7; TRBD1 matches 7 bases. The trim removed 2 bases at V and 1 base at J, leaving 2 bases unmatched. CDR1 MNHEY and CDR2 SVGAGI come from the germline V gene. The CDR3 is made up of 14 amino acids.